This T cell receptor beta chain derives from a study of T cells in tuberculosis. The CDR3 contains 16 residues. Germline CDR1 reads SGHVS; CDR2 reads FNYEAQ. Trimming removed 5 bases from V and 2 bases from J; junction bases left unmatched: 8. General study results and limits: Active tuberculosis cases were adults; controls were adolescents.

As for this clone: What it recognizes is unknown.

TCRdb keeps only in-frame clones here, not all; method: immunoSEQ multiplex PCR. Altogether 35,000 to 45,000 clones are present, approximately 93% being singletons, with the ten largest covering 4% to 5.5%. The time point was: new active TB diagnosis, blood taken before or within 7 days of starting treatment. The TCR was taken from an adult with tuberculosis. The starting material was PBMCs, obtained at tuberculosis diagnosis. J is TRBJ1-3 and V is TRBV7-6; 8 bases are shared with TRBD1. DNA for the CDR3: TGTGCCAGCAGCCAACCGACAGGGGACCCTGGAAACACCATATATTTT. It translates to CASSQPTGDPGNTIYF.